One sample yielded the 11 T cell receptor beta chains listed below, sequenced in a study of blood T cell repertoires in COVID-19. Method: immunoSEQ multiplex PCR; TCRdb's copy keeps in-frame clones and lacks some. The table includes under 350,000 clones, 70% to 90% detected once. The specimen sequenced was PBMCs or T cells enriched from blood (not recorded which). The receptors come from a woman aged 35 to 49 with acute COVID-19.

The chain has TRBV4-3 and TRBJ2-2, with D possibly TRBD1 on 6 matching bases. V was pared by 1 base and J by 2 bases, with 8 bases between. Germline loops: CDR1 LGHNA, CDR2 YSLEER. The CDR3 contains 15 residues. The CDR3, as DNA: TGCGCCAGCAGCCAAGCGGACAGAAACACCGGGGAGCTGTTTTTT. Amino acids: CASSQADRNTGELFF.

The V call is TRBV12-5, the J call TRBJ1-5, with D possibly being TRBD1 (6 bases). Trimming removed 1 base from V and 3 bases from J, with 10 bases in between. The CDR3 runs to 15 residues. Germline-derived CDR1 and CDR2 are LGHNT and FRNRAP. The CDR3 protein is CASGLGGGDNQPQHF. DNA for the CDR3: TGTGCTAGTGGTTTGGGAGGGGGTGACAATCAGCCCCAGCATTTT.

This sequence joins TRBV28 and TRBJ2-7; perhaps TRBD1 as D (6 bases). This CDR3 contains 14 residues. The germline gives CDR1 MDHEN, CDR2 SYDVKM. The germline V and J ends were trimmed by 10 bases and 5 bases, with 21 bases remaining between them. The CDR3 nucleotides are TGTGCCATACAAGGGGCAGGGGTACCGGACGAGCAGTACTTC. Translation: CAIQGAGVPDEQYF.

The chain links TRBV5-6 to TRBJ2-1, with TRBD2 identical over 8 bases. This CDR3 comprises 15 residues. Germline V gene lookup returns CDR1 SGHDT and CDR2 YYEEEE. V dropped 3 bases and J dropped 3; count of bases not matched to a gene: 5. In DNA form, the CDR3 reads TGTGCCAGCAGCTCTTTAGCGGGAAACTACAATGAGCAGTTCTTC. This gives the protein CASSSLAGNYNEQFF.

The CDR3 region is CASSPPYSGDGYTF. As DNA, the CDR3 is TGTGCCAGCAGCCCCCCGTACAGCGGGGATGGCTACACCTTC. This chain links TRBV9 with TRBJ1-2; D call uncertain. This CDR3 has 14 residues. V was shortened by 4 bases and J by 6 bases, with 16 bases between the two germline ends. The V gene's germline CDR1 is SGDLS and CDR2 YYNGEE.

This chain connects TRBV20-1 to TRBJ2-7, with D hard to call. Per germline, CDR1 DFQATT and CDR2 SNEGSKA (reference sequence). The CDR3 runs 16 residues. V dropped 3 bases and J dropped 4 bases, with 22 bases sitting between them. CDR3 DNA: TGCAGTGCTAGTCGATCCCCAGTTCTTACCGCATACGAGCAGTACTTC. It specifies CSASRSPVLTAYEQYF.

The chain carries TRBV5-8 and TRBJ1-2; perhaps TRBD1 as D (5 bases). V was pared by 5 bases and J by 4 bases, with 12 bases between. Germline lookup yields CDR1 SGHTS and CDR2 YDEGEE. The CDR3 has 13 residues. The CDR3 reads CASSQGGGYGYTF. CDR3 sequence (DNA): TGTGCCAGCAGTCAGGGTGGTGGCTATGGCTACACCTTC.

The chain uses TRBV19 and TRBJ2-3, with 11 bases lining up with TRBD2. Germline V gene sequence: CDR1 LNHDA, CDR2 SQIVND (reference sequence). The CDR3 is 19 residues long. V lost 4 bases, J lost 3 bases, and 15 bases stayed unmatched. The CDR3 here is CASSTLTVRGLAETDTQYF. CDR3 coding DNA: TGTGCCAGTAGTACTTTAACTGTAAGGGGACTAGCGGAGACAGATACGCAGTATTTT.

In this sample, this clone turned up a few times. The J gene is TRBJ2-3, the V gene TRBV2; 8 bases are shared with TRBD2. In germline, CDR1 is SNHLY, CDR2 FYNNEI. Trimming at V came to 9 bases and at J to 8 bases, leaving 10 bases not matched to a gene. The CDR3 sequence is 13 residues long. This CDR3 reads CASSSRGTSTQYF. Written as DNA, the CDR3 is TGTGCCAGTAGTTCCCGAGGGACTAGTACGCAGTATTTT.

The CDR3 here is CASSRRGTGEQFF. CDR3 DNA sequence: TGTGCCAGCAGTCGCAGGGGTACCGGTGAGCAGTTCTTC. This rearrangement joins TRBV27 to TRBJ2-1; possible D gene TRBD1, 6 bases. With 5 bases removed from V and 9 bases from J, the gap between germline ends came to 14 bases. This CDR3 spans 13 amino acids. Germline CDR1 is MNHEY and CDR2 is SMNVEV (reference sequence).

This sequence joins TRBV25-1 and TRBJ2-3; D perhaps matches TRBD2 (6 bases). Germline CDR1 is MGHDK and CDR2 is SYGVNS. This CDR3 contains 14 residues. Trimming removed 4 bases at V and 4 bases at J, with 12 bases between. The CDR3 sequence: CASSGGTVPDTQYF. The CDR3 DNA follows: TGTGCCAGCAGTGGAGGGACTGTTCCAGATACGCAGTATTTT.